The clone carrying this TCR beta chain has ten or more counts. The data were obtained in a study of naive and memory T cell subsets. Per germline, CDR1 SGHTA and CDR2 FQGNSA. V was cut by 2 bases and J by 5 bases, with 14 bases left in between. This CDR3 comprises 15 residues. An oligonucleotide containing a UMI was ligated to the 3' end of TCR cDNA. Adult healthy volunteers gave 2.5 ml peripheral blood for whole-blood RNA. Ligated cDNA underwent four rounds of PCR with nested alpha and beta constant region primers and SP2. TCRdb recomputed calls from the 5' RACE reads with MiXCR, one row per CDR3 protein. Of roughly 48,000 distinct CDR3 sequences in the sample, around 4.7% were seen once.

This receptor was identified in a female donor in good health. The V call is TRBV7-2, the J call TRBJ2-3; TRBD2 might be the D (6 bases). In DNA, the CDR3 is TGTGCCAGCAGCTTAAAGGGCCTGGGGGGAGATACGCAGTATTTT. Its protein is CASSLKGLGGDTQYF. Supplemented by reference TRBV7-2 and TRBJ2-3, the full variable domain reads GAGVSQSPSNKVTEKGKDVELRCDPISGHTALYWYRQSLGQGLEFLIYFQGNSAPDKSGLPSDRFSAERTGGSVSTLTIQRTQQEDSAVYLCASSLKGLGGDTQYFGPGTRLTVL.